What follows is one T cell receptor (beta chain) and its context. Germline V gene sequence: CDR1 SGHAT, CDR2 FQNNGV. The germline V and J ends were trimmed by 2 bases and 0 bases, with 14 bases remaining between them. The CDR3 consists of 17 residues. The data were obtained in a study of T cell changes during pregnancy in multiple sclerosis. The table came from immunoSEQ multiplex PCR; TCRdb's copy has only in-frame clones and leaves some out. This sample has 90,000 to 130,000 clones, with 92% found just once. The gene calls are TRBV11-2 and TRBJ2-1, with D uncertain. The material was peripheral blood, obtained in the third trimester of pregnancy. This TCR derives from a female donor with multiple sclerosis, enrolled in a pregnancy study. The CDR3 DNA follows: TGTGCCAGCAGCTTAAATTCCGGTAGCAGCTCCTACAATGAGCAGTTCTTC. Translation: CASSLNSGSSSYNEQFF.